A single sample is the source of the 21 T cell receptor beta chains below, sequenced in a study of blood T cells in healthy people across ages. It was with a sample-barcoded 5' primer and a J-beta primer mix that a second PCR of about 7 to 12 cycles was run. TCRdb independently ran MiXCR on the 5' RACE reads; one entry per CDR3 protein. The table shows 850,000 to 1,100,000 distinct CDR3 sequences, with more than 30% occurring only once. Sequencing was done on a sample of blood. The receptor set was obtained from a young man in good health.

The chain has TRBV3-1 and TRBJ2-3; 11 bases agree with TRBD2. After removal of 0 bases from V and 11 bases from J, the junction contained 4 bases not matched to a gene. Per germline, CDR1 LGHDT and CDR2 YNNKEL (reference sequence). The length of the CDR3 is 14 residues. CDR3 coding DNA: TGTGCCAGCAGCCAAGATACTACTAGCGGGGGGCAGTATTTT. It codes for CASSQDTTSGGQYF.

The chain combines TRBV6-5 with TRBJ2-7, with TRBD1 matching over 7 bases. Germline CDR1 MNHEY, CDR2 SVGAGI. The junction had 10 bases not matched to a gene; V was cut back by 4 bases and J by 7 bases. The CDR3 contains 14 residues. The CDR3 nucleotides are TGTGCCAGCAGTTGGACAGGCGTCTACAATGAGCAGTACTTC. It is translated as CASSWTGVYNEQYF.

This clonotype was picked up a small number of times. The chain employs TRBV7-2 and TRBJ1-2; D may be TRBD1 (6 bases). CDR1 and CDR2 (germline): SGHTA, FQGNSA. The V end lost 5 bases, the J end lost 6 bases, and 13 bases lay between the germline ends. The CDR3 is 13 residues long. CDR3 DNA sequence: TGTGCCAGCAGCAGAAGGACAGAGAATGGCTACACCTTC. The encoded protein is CASSRRTENGYTF.

This clonotype turned up a few times. The chain links TRBV30 to TRBJ2-6; D is possibly TRBD1 (5 bases). Trimming removed 8 bases from V and 0 bases from J, with 11 bases in between. CDR1 is GTSNPN and CDR2 is SVGIG in the germline V gene (reference sequence). The length of the CDR3 is 14 residues. This CDR3 is CARDSDSGANVLTF. The CDR3 DNA reads as TGTGCCCGTGACAGTGACTCTGGGGCCAACGTCCTGACTTTC.

The rearrangement links TRBV12-3 or TRBV12-4 to TRBJ2-3; 11 nucleotides agree with TRBD2. J was trimmed by 4 bases and V by 5 bases; bases with no gene match: 11. CDR3 length: 17 residues. CDR3 nucleotides: TGTGCCAGCAGTCCGACAAGACTAGCGGGGCGCGCAGATACGCAGTATTTT. Its protein product is CASSPTRLAGRADTQYF.

This clonotype was found a few times. The genes are TRBV4-3 and TRBJ1-2, with a weak D call TRBD1 (6 bases). The V gene's germline CDR1 is LGHNA and CDR2 YSLEER. V was pared by 0 bases and J by 7 bases, with 15 bases between. This CDR3 contains 15 residues. CDR3 sequence reads: CASSQDLGGGFGYTF. The CDR3 DNA reads TGCGCCAGCAGCCAAGATCTGGGAGGGGGATTTGGCTACACCTTC.

The chain recombines TRBV9 with TRBJ1-2; the match to TRBD1 covers 7 bases. Germline CDR1 and CDR2: SGDLS and YYNGEE. This CDR3 is 14 amino acids long. V gave up 5 bases and J gave up 3 bases; unmatched junction bases: 7. This CDR3 reads CASSGEGAHYGYTF. The CDR3 nucleotides are TGTGCCAGCAGTGGGGAGGGGGCGCACTATGGCTACACCTTC.

The rearrangement links TRBV29-1 to TRBJ2-1; D may be TRBD2 (5 bases). Near its end, the DNA agrees better with TRBJ2-7, so the J call may be wrong. CDR1 is SQVTM, CDR2 ANQGSEA, per germline. The CDR3 consists of 14 residues. Written as DNA, the CDR3 is TGCAGCGTTGGGAGCACAGCGGTTTACAATGAGCAGTACTTC. This encodes CSVGSTAVYNEQYF.

This clonotype was seen only a few times. This chain uses TRBV7-2 with TRBJ2-7; 8 nucleotides line up with TRBD1. The length of the CDR3 is 15 residues. V was clipped by 1 base and J by 0 bases; unmatched bases: 2. Germline V gives CDR1 SGHTA, CDR2 FQGNSA. CDR3 residues: CASSLEGQASYEQYF. The CDR3 region has the DNA TGTGCCAGCAGCTTAGAGGGACAGGCCTCCTACGAGCAGTACTTC.

V usage is TRBV3-1 and J usage is TRBJ1-2; D is ambiguous. The CDR3 has 12 residues. V gave up 2 bases and J gave up 8 bases, with 9 bases separating them. Per the germline V gene, CDR1 is LGHDT and CDR2 is YNNKEL (reference sequence). The CDR3 protein is CASSQTDAGYTF. CDR3 bases: TGTGCCAGCAGCCAAACGGATGCGGGCTACACCTTC. The full variable domain, completed using reference TRBV3-1 and TRBJ1-2, is DTAVSQTPKYLVTQMGNDKSIKCEQNLGHDTMYWYKQDSKKFLKIMFSYNNKELIINETVPNRFSPKSPDKAHLNLHINSLELGDSAVYFCASSQTDAGYTFGSGTRLTVV.

The chain is built from TRBV5-1 and TRBJ2-7; D uncertain. CDR1 is SGHRS and CDR2 is YFSETQ in the germline V gene. V lost 5 bases, J lost 6 bases, and 12 bases lay in between. The CDR3 spans 12 residues. CDR3 sequence (DNA): TGCGCCAGCAGAGAGATCCTTGCCGAGCAGTACTTC. Amino acids: CASREILAEQYF.

The rearrangement links TRBV7-2 to TRBJ1-2; D possibly corresponds to TRBD1 (5 bases). The CDR3 is made up of 12 amino acids. CDR1 is SGHTA, CDR2 FQGNSA, per germline. Trimming took 1 base from V and 7 from J, leaving 7 bases between them. In DNA, the CDR3 is TGTGCCAGCAGCTTAGAGGGGCCTGGCTACACCTTC. The encoded protein is CASSLEGPGYTF.

The chain combines TRBV6-5 with TRBJ1-5; D is uncertain. The length of the CDR3 is 13 residues. The germline CDR1 and CDR2 sequences are MNHEY and SVGAGI. Trimming removed 6 bases at V and 6 bases at J, with 12 bases between. In nucleotides, the CDR3 is TGTGCCAGCAGCCCCACAGTCGGTCAGCCCCAGCATTTT. Amino acids: CASSPTVGQPQHF.

The CDR3 DNA is TGTGCCAGCAGCGTAGGCGACTCCACCTATGGCTACACCTTC. This gives the protein CASSVGDSTYGYTF. The chain is built from TRBV9 and TRBJ1-2; D unclear. V was cut by 0 bases and J by 4 bases, with 10 bases left in between. There are 14 residues in the CDR3. Germline lookup yields CDR1 SGDLS and CDR2 YYNGEE.

This chain joins TRBV6-2 or TRBV6-3 and TRBJ2-1; D not certain. Trimming left V 2 bases short and J 13 bases short, with 21 bases between. The CDR3 has 15 residues. Germline CDR1 reads MNHEY; CDR2 reads SVGEGT. The CDR3 DNA follows: TGTGCCAGCAGTTACGGATGGAGTGCCAAAAACATTCAGTTCTTC. As protein: CASSYGWSAKNIQFF.

This clonotype occurred a few times. The chain links TRBV29-1 to TRBJ2-1; 7 bases align to TRBD1. This CDR3 spans 14 amino acids. The V segment lost 5 bases and the J segment 7 bases; nucleotides outside the gene matches: 11. Germline CDR1 reads SQVTM; CDR2 reads ANQGSEA. CDR3 nucleotide sequence: TGCAGCGTTTTGCGCACAGGGGTTGGGAATGAGCAGTTCTTC. Translation gives CSVLRTGVGNEQFF.

Regarding this clonotype: One end of the junction is discordant with germline, which a read error may explain. The chain links TRBV4-3 to TRBJ2-3; 10 bases match TRBD2. This CDR3 region has 18 residues. Germline V lookup: CDR1 LGHNA, CDR2 YSLEER. The CDR3 sequence is CASSQNTAGTSDTGTQYF. DNA for the CDR3: TGCGCCAGCAGCCAAAACACCGCCGGGACTAGCGACACAGGTACGCAGTATTTT.

This clonotype was seen a handful of times. The chain uses TRBV10-3 and TRBJ2-2; 11 nucleotides align to TRBD1. V was pared by 11 bases and J by 0 bases, with 5 bases of the junction left unmatched. The CDR3 has 15 residues. CDR1 ENHRY and CDR2 SYGVKD come from the germline V gene. CDR3 in amino acids: CAVRDRGSNTGELFF. The CDR3 nucleotides read TGTGCCGTGCGGGACAGGGGGTCGAACACCGGGGAGCTGTTTTTT.

This clonotype turned up a few times. The rearrangement links TRBV6-5 to TRBJ1-5; the match to TRBD1 covers 7 bases. The ends lost 6 bases at V and 4 bases at J; junction bases unmatched: 9. This CDR3 has 15 amino acids. CDR1 and CDR2 from the germline V gene are MNHEY and SVGAGI. The CDR3 region is CASRSLDRKNQPQHF. The CDR3 DNA reads TGTGCCAGCAGATCCTTGGACAGGAAGAATCAGCCCCAGCATTTT.

The table lists this clonotype with many counts. The chain combines TRBV7-9 with TRBJ2-4; TRBD1 agrees at 7 bases. The CDR3 totals 15 residues. Trimming cost V 4 bases and J 2 bases; bases outside gene matches: 5. The germline CDR1 and CDR2 sequences are SEHNR and FQNEAQ (reference sequence). CDR3 coding DNA: TGTGCCAGCAGCTCCTACAGGGGAACCAAAAACATTCAGTACTTC. Amino acids: CASSSYRGTKNIQYF. Full variable domain (remainder filled in from reference TRBV7-9 and TRBJ2-4): DTGVSQNPRHKITKRGQNVTFRCDPISEHNRLYWYRQTLGQGPEFLTYFQNEAQLEKSRLLSDRFSAERPKGSFSTLEIQRTEQGDSAMYLCASSSYRGTKNIQYFGAGTRLSVL.

The chain links TRBV20-1 to TRBJ2-1; no reliable D call. CDR3 length: 12 residues. With 2 bases removed from V and 5 bases from J, the gap between germline ends came to 7 bases. CDR1 and CDR2 from the germline V gene are DFQATT and SNEGSKA (reference sequence). The CDR3 is CSARYQDNEQFF. The CDR3 DNA is TGCAGTGCTAGATATCAGGACAATGAGCAGTTCTTC.